This TCR beta chain was sequenced during a study of blood T cell repertoires in COVID-19. Study in general: PBMCs, B-cell-depleted T cells, or T cells provided the cDNA or gDNA that made up the material.

Authors' data handling: How many nucleated cells were present was estimated from reference gene primer amplification. Method: immunoSEQ multiplex PCR; TCRdb's copy keeps in-frame clones and lacks some. V, J and clone size are taken as reported in that table, and D and trimming were inferred from the DNA itself. The sample records approximately 72,000 clones, almost 85% being singletons. Trimming cost V 4 bases and J 1 base, with 14 bases left between them. The length of the CDR3 is 15 residues. Germline CDR1 LGHDT, CDR2 YNNKEL (reference sequence). This TCR was sampled from a man aged 45-65 years with active COVID-19. The chain links TRBV3-1 (or the pseudogene TRBV3-2) to TRBJ2-7; possible D gene TRBD1, 6 bases. Input material: peripheral blood. The CDR3 DNA reads as TGTGCCAGCAGCCCGGGGCCCGGACAGTCCTACGAGCAGTACTTC. This sequence encodes CASSPGPGQSYEQYF.